The 31 T cell receptor beta chains reported below all come from one sample, sequenced in a study of blood T cell repertoires in COVID-19. TCRdb's table, derived via immunoSEQ multiplex PCR, lists solely in-frame clones and lacks some. This table holds about 320,000 clones, 85% found once. Sequencing was performed on PBMCs or T cells enriched from blood (not recorded which). The origin of the receptors is a woman aged 30 to 39 who had been exposed to COVID-19.

CDR3 nucleotide sequence: TGTGCCAGCAGTGAGGGGGCGGCTCTTGACGAGCAGTACTTC. It specifies CASSEGAALDEQYF. The chain uses TRBV6-1 and TRBJ2-7; possible D gene TRBD1, 6 bases. V was clipped by 3 bases and J by 5 bases, with 14 bases between them. CDR1 and CDR2 from the germline V gene are MNHNS and SASEGT. The CDR3 extends over 14 amino acids.

This sequence joins TRBV5-4 and TRBJ2-1, with D maybe TRBD2 (6 bases). CDR1 SGHNT and CDR2 YYREEE come from the germline V gene (reference sequence). CDR3 size: 15 residues. Trimming removed 2 bases at V and 6 bases at J, with 15 bases between. Here the CDR3 reads CASSLSLANSNEQFF. In nucleotides, the CDR3 is TGTGCCAGCAGCTTATCCCTAGCGAATTCCAATGAGCAGTTCTTC.

The chain is built from TRBV28 and TRBJ1-1; D remains ambiguous. The CDR3 contains 12 residues. Trimming pared 4 bases from V and 6 bases from J, leaving 9 bases between. Germline CDR1 is MDHEN and CDR2 is SYDVKM. CDR3 region: CASSSSNSEAFF. In DNA form, the CDR3 reads TGTGCCAGCAGTTCTTCAAACTCTGAAGCTTTCTTT.

This chain connects TRBV4-1 to TRBJ1-1; 9 bases agree with TRBD1. There are 14 residues in the CDR3. With 3 bases clipped from V and 5 bases from J, the junction kept 4 bases outside the gene matches. Germline-derived CDR1 and CDR2 are MGHRA and YSYEKL. The CDR3 is CASSQGTGSTEAFF. In DNA, the CDR3 is TGCGCCAGCAGCCAGGGGACAGGGAGTACTGAAGCTTTCTTT.

This chain links TRBV9 with TRBJ1-5; TRBD1 agrees at 8 bases. The CDR3 loop spans 15 amino acids. CDR1 and CDR2 (germline): SGDLS, YYNGEE. The J segment lost 3 bases and the V segment lost 4 bases, leaving 6 bases of the junction unmatched. CDR3 protein: CASSPQGVDNQPQHF. The CDR3, as DNA: TGTGCCAGCAGCCCACAGGGGGTAGACAATCAGCCCCAGCATTTT.

The chain has TRBV28 and TRBJ1-1, with TRBD1 identical over 11 bases. The CDR3 covers 16 residues. CDR1 and CDR2 from the germline V gene are MDHEN and SYDVKM. The ends lost 4 bases at V and 5 bases at J; junction bases unmatched: 9. The CDR3 coding sequence is TGTGCCAGCAGTTCTTTCCCGGGACAGGGGGAAACTGAAGCTTTCTTT. This codes for CASSSFPGQGETEAFF.

J is TRBJ1-3 and V is TRBV28; 7 bases map to TRBD1. Unmatched junction bases numbered 7, after V lost 5 bases and J lost 0 bases. This CDR3 has 16 amino acids. Per germline, CDR1 MDHEN and CDR2 SYDVKM. The CDR3, as DNA: TGTGCCAGCAGTCCAGGGGGGATCCTCTCTGGAAACACCATATATTTT. Its translation: CASSPGGILSGNTIYF. The full variable domain, with the rest looked up from reference TRBV28 and TRBJ1-3, is DVKVTQSSRYLVKRTGEKVFLECVQDMDHENMFWYRQDPGLGLRLIYFSYDVKMKEKGDIPEGYSVSREKKERFSLILESASTNQTSMYLCASSPGGILSGNTIYFGEGSWLTVV.

CDR3 in DNA: TGTGCCAGCAGCCTAGGGCGCGGGACAGGGGGTGAAAAACTGTTTTTT. Amino acid sequence: CASSLGRGTGGEKLFF. The genes are TRBV28 and TRBJ1-4; 11 bases map to TRBD1. Looked up from germline, CDR1 is MDHEN and CDR2 is SYDVKM. The ends lost 6 bases at V and 7 bases at J; junction bases unmatched: 10. CDR3 length: 16 amino acids.

This clone was seen more than once but under ten times. The genes are TRBV10-3 and TRBJ1-2; 7 nucleotides match TRBD1. V lost 6 bases to trimming and J lost 7 bases; unmatched junction nucleotides: 8. The CDR3 has 13 amino acids. Germline loops: CDR1 ENHRY, CDR2 SYGVKD. CDR3 nucleotide sequence: TGTGCCATCAGCAATCCTAACAGGGGTGGCTACACCTTC. Its translation is CAISNPNRGGYTF.

This sequence joins TRBV27 and TRBJ1-1, with 9 bases that match TRBD1. The V segment lost 6 bases and the J segment 7 bases; nucleotides outside the gene matches: 6. CDR1 MNHEY and CDR2 SMNVEV come from the germline V gene (reference sequence). This CDR3 spans 13 amino acids. Written as DNA, the CDR3 is TGTGCCAGCAGCCTGGGACAGGGTATTGAAGCTTTCTTT. Translated: CASSLGQGIEAFF.

This clone occurred once. The chain recombines TRBV3-1 (or the pseudogene TRBV3-2) with TRBJ2-3, with D possibly matching TRBD1 (6 bases). Germline loops: CDR1 LGHDT, CDR2 YNNKEL (reference sequence). The V and J ends lost 0 bases and 0 bases respectively, with 22 bases between them. The CDR3 extends over 20 amino acids. CDR3: CASSQDAEKGGSPSTDTQYF. In DNA, the CDR3 is TGTGCCAGCAGCCAAGATGCCGAAAAAGGGGGTTCCCCTAGCACAGATACGCAGTATTTT.

The chain has TRBV2 and TRBJ1-3, with 7 bases that match TRBD1. The CDR3 runs 13 residues. With V trimmed by 6 bases and J by 3 bases, 2 bases remained unmatched. Germline assignment: CDR1 SNHLY and CDR2 FYNNEI. In DNA, the CDR3 is TGTGCCAGCAGGCAGGGGGGTGGAAACACCATATATTTT. Amino acid sequence: CASRQGGGNTIYF.

This chain links TRBV9 with TRBJ1-2, with 7 bases that match TRBD1. The V segment lost 1 base and the J segment 4 bases; nucleotides outside the gene matches: 10. CDR1 SGDLS and CDR2 YYNGEE come from the germline V gene. The CDR3 is made up of 16 amino acids. The CDR3 sequence is CASSVTPDRTVYGYTF. CDR3 nucleotides: TGTGCCAGCAGCGTAACACCGGACAGGACCGTCTATGGCTACACCTTC.

On this clone itself: The sample holds other DNA sequences that translate to the same CDR3. The V and J genes are TRBV28 and TRBJ1-2, with 10 nucleotides matching TRBD1. Germline V gives CDR1 MDHEN, CDR2 SYDVKM. This CDR3 comprises 14 residues. V shed 4 bases, J shed 4 bases, and the junction held 3 bases outside the gene matches. The CDR3 DNA is TGTGCCAGCAGTTCGGGACAGGGGTTCTATGGCTACACCTTC. Translating gives CASSSGQGFYGYTF.

The chain links TRBV30 to TRBJ1-6, with D perhaps TRBD1 (6 bases). This CDR3 region has 11 residues. Germline CDR1 reads GTSNPN; CDR2 reads SVGIG (reference sequence). V gave up 2 bases and J gave up 12 bases, with 8 bases separating them. CDR3 loop: CAWSPTGPLHF. The CDR3 nucleotides read TGTGCCTGGAGTCCGACAGGACCCCTCCACTTT.

The chain combines TRBV6-1 with TRBJ1-3; D is ambiguous. With 1 base removed from V and 4 bases from J, the gap between germline ends came to 8 bases. This CDR3 spans 14 amino acids. Germline V CDR1 and CDR2: MNHNS, SASEGT. CDR3 in DNA: TGTGCCAGCAGTGAAGTAGGGAGGGGAAACACCATATATTTT. It is translated as CASSEVGRGNTIYF.

The chain has TRBV21-1 and TRBJ1-1; the table assigns TRBD1, which was not confirmed against the DNA. TRBV21-1 is annotated as a pseudogene. The CDR3 consists of 14 residues. The CDR3 loop is CASSKRRGNTEAFF. The CDR3 DNA is TGTGCCAGCAGCAAGCGCAGGGGGAACACTGAAGCTTTCTTT.

This chain joins TRBV28 and TRBJ1-1; the D is unclear. Germline V gene sequence: CDR1 MDHEN, CDR2 SYDVKM. The CDR3 totals 14 residues. V lost 6 bases and J lost 5, with 16 bases in between. The CDR3 nucleotides read TGTGCCAGCAGCTCCAGCCTCGGAGGGACTGAAGCTTTCTTT. This encodes CASSSSLGGTEAFF.

This chain uses TRBV30 with TRBJ2-2, with 8 bases aligning to TRBD2. The CDR3 extends over 16 amino acids. V lost 0 bases to trimming and J lost 4 bases; unmatched junction nucleotides: 7. Germline lookup yields CDR1 GTSNPN and CDR2 SVGIG (reference sequence). The DNA for the CDR3 is TGTGCCTGGAGTGTAAGGTTGCTAGCGGGCACCGGGGAGCTGTTTTTT. It yields the protein CAWSVRLLAGTGELFF.

This clone was detected only once. The chain is built from TRBV4-3 and TRBJ2-2, with TRBD2 as a possible D gene (6 bases). V was cut by 0 bases and J by 8 bases, with 7 bases left in between. The CDR3 spans 13 residues. In germline, CDR1 is LGHNA, CDR2 YSLEER. CDR3 loop: CASSQDGGGELFF. CDR3 sequence (DNA): TGCGCCAGCAGCCAAGATGGAGGGGGGGAGCTGTTTTTT.

The J gene is TRBJ2-5, the V gene TRBV9, with 9 bases matching TRBD2. The CDR3 has 15 amino acids. The germline gives CDR1 SGDLS, CDR2 YYNGEE. The trim removed 4 bases at V and 1 base at J, leaving 5 bases unmatched. The CDR3 DNA is TGTGCCAGCAGCTTAGCGGGAGTAGGCCAAGAGACCCAGTACTTC. The encoded protein is CASSLAGVGQETQYF.

This clone was counted between two and nine times. This chain links TRBV19 with TRBJ1-1; a weak D match, TRBD1 (5 bases). From germline, CDR1 is LNHDA and CDR2 SQIVND (reference sequence). This CDR3 is built from 14 residues. V was shortened by 5 bases and J by 3 bases, with 13 bases between the two germline ends. The DNA of the CDR3 is TGTGCCAGTAGTCCCTTAGGGGCGGACACTGAAGCTTTCTTT. Protein product: CASSPLGADTEAFF.

This chain joins TRBV2 and TRBJ2-1; perhaps TRBD1 as D (8 bases). CDR1 is SNHLY and CDR2 is FYNNEI in the germline V gene. The CDR3 contains 15 residues. V was cut by 7 bases and J by 0 bases, with 13 bases left in between. The CDR3 region is CASMGGTGSYNEQFF. The CDR3 DNA follows: TGTGCCAGCATGGGAGGGACAGGCTCCTACAATGAGCAGTTCTTC.

The rearrangement links TRBV24-1 to TRBJ1-3; D perhaps matches TRBD1 (6 bases). CDR3 length: 13 residues. The germline CDR1 and CDR2 sequences are KGHDR and SFDVKD. Trimming took 7 bases from V and 0 from J, leaving 6 bases between them. CDR3 sequence (DNA): TGTGCCACCAGGGACAGCTCTGGAAACACCATATATTTT. As protein: CATRDSSGNTIYF.

CDR3 sequence: CASSQDLGREGSYNSPLHF. CDR3 DNA: TGCGCCAGCAGCCAAGATCTGGGCAGGGAGGGCTCCTATAATTCACCCCTCCACTTT. This chain uses TRBV4-3 with TRBJ1-6; D is possibly TRBD1 (5 bases). Trimming left V 0 bases short and J 0 bases short, with 15 bases between. In germline, CDR1 is LGHNA, CDR2 YSLEER. This CDR3 is 19 amino acids long.

This clone has only one observation. The rearrangement links TRBV3-1 (or the pseudogene TRBV3-2) to TRBJ2-7, with a weak D call TRBD2 (6 bases). The germline V gene encodes CDR1 LGHDT and CDR2 YNNKEL (reference sequence). The CDR3 has 15 residues. The V gene lost 3 bases and the J gene lost 1 base, with 13 bases spanning the gap. In nucleotides, the CDR3 is TGTGCCAGCAGCCATGATGCCGGGACTTCCTACGAGCAGTACTTC. Its translation: CASSHDAGTSYEQYF.

V and J are TRBV15 and TRBJ2-2; D gene ambiguous. This CDR3 has 14 residues. V lost 0 bases and J 8 bases, leaving 10 bases between the germline ends. CDR1 LNHNV and CDR2 YYDKDF come from the germline V gene (reference sequence). For the CDR3, the DNA is TGTGCCACCAGCAGAGATTCCGGGTCGGGGGAGCTGTTTTTT. Translation gives CATSRDSGSGELFF.

V is TRBV3-1 (or the pseudogene TRBV3-2) and J is TRBJ2-7, with D maybe TRBD2 (6 bases). Germline-derived CDR1 and CDR2 are LGHDT and YNNKEL (reference sequence). V was pared by 3 bases and J by 5 bases, with 23 bases between. The CDR3 is 17 residues long. CDR3 residues: CASSQLSEASAVHEQYF. The CDR3 bases are TGTGCCAGCAGCCAGCTAAGCGAGGCTAGCGCAGTCCACGAGCAGTACTTC.

CDR3 amino acids: CASNRLASTYEQYF. CDR3 coding DNA: TGTGCCAGCAACCGACTAGCATCTACATACGAGCAGTACTTC. The genes are TRBV2 and TRBJ2-7, with 7 nucleotides matching TRBD2. The CDR3 consists of 14 residues. The V and J ends lost 7 bases and 4 bases, in that order; junction bases with no gene match: 10. Germline CDR1 SNHLY, CDR2 FYNNEI. The entire variable domain, with the rest obtained from reference TRBV2 and TRBJ2-7, is as follows: EPEVTQTPSHQVTQMGQEVILRCVPISNHLYFYWYRQILGQKVEFLVSFYNNEISEKSEIFDDQFSVERPDGSNFTLKIRSTKLEDSAMYFCASNRLASTYEQYFGPGTRLTVT.

The V call is TRBV11-2, the J call TRBJ1-1; D is perhaps TRBD1 (6 bases). CDR1 is SGHAT, CDR2 FQNNGV, per germline. V lost 9 bases and J lost 0, with 17 bases in between. The CDR3 spans 15 residues. DNA for the CDR3: TGTGCCAGTGCTGGGGGCAGGACTCTGAACACTGAAGCTTTCTTT. Translating gives CASAGGRTLNTEAFF.

CDR3 in amino acids: CASLQGALAGASGTGELFF. The CDR3 DNA reads as TGTGCCAGCCTTCAAGGTGCACTAGCGGGGGCTTCAGGAACCGGGGAGCTGTTTTTT. The J gene is TRBJ2-2, the V gene TRBV3-1 (or the pseudogene TRBV3-2), with 11 bases lining up with TRBD2. The CDR3 runs to 19 residues. The trim removed 8 bases at V and 5 bases at J, leaving 19 bases unmatched. Germline V gene data show CDR1 as LGHDT and CDR2 as YNNKEL (reference sequence).